One sample yielded the 18 T cell receptor beta chains listed below, sequenced in a study of PD-1 blockade in classical Hodgkin lymphoma. Every patient experienced relapse after autologous stem cell transplantation, and brentuximab vedotin exposure varied. Generated by immunoSEQ multiplex PCR, the TCRdb table keeps only in-frame clones and is missing some. This sample has about 45,000 clones, with approximately 70% found just once. Here the sequenced sample was peripheral blood mononuclear cells (PBMCs), taken before the second cycle of nivolumab. The receptors originated from a human donor with classical Hodgkin lymphoma.

The V call is TRBV10-2, the J call TRBJ1-1; D unclear. The V end was cut by 2 bases, the J end by 1 base, with 17 bases between. The CDR3 runs to 17 residues. The germline CDR1 and CDR2 sequences are WSHSY and SAAADI. CDR3 coding DNA: TGCGCCAGCAGTGAGCCACGACTGCGGATCTCGAACACTGAAGCTTTCTTT. It is translated as CASSEPRLRISNTEAFF.

This chain connects TRBV6-1 to TRBJ1-2; unclear D gene. Trimming shortened V by 3 bases and J by 5 bases, and 7 bases separated the two germline ends. The CDR3 contains 12 residues. The V gene's germline CDR1 is MNHNS and CDR2 SASEGT. CDR3 protein: CASSETLYGYTF. CDR3 bases: TGTGCCAGCAGTGAGACATTATATGGCTACACCTTC.

The chain carries TRBV11-1 and TRBJ2-1; 9 nucleotides align to TRBD2. The length of the CDR3 is 19 residues. The germline CDR1 and CDR2 sequences are SGHAT and FQDESV (reference sequence). The V and J ends lost 6 bases and 9 bases, in that order; junction bases with no gene match: 24. CDR3 nucleotide sequence: TGTGCCAGCAGGGGCCGGAGCCTAGCGGGACCGGGTGGTCTGAGTGAGCAGTTCTTC. Encoded protein: CASRGRSLAGPGGLSEQFF. Complete variable domain (other parts from reference TRBV11-1 and TRBJ2-1): EAEVAQSPRYKITEKSQAVAFWCDPISGHATLYWYRQILGQGPELLVQFQDESVVDDSQLPKDRFSAERLKGVDSTLKIQPAELGDSAMYLCASRGRSLAGPGGLSEQFFGPGTRLTVL.

The V and J genes are TRBV7-9 and TRBJ2-7; 15 nucleotides align to TRBD2. Trimming at V came to 6 bases and at J to 3 bases, leaving 9 bases not matched to a gene. This CDR3 region has 17 residues. CDR1 is SEHNR and CDR2 is FQNEAQ in the germline V gene (reference sequence). The CDR3 loop is CASRGLAGGPLNYEQYF. CDR3 nucleotide sequence: TGTGCCAGCAGAGGACTAGCGGGAGGGCCTCTGAACTACGAGCAGTACTTC.

The V and J genes are TRBV21-1 and TRBJ2-2. TRBV21-1 is termed a pseudogene. This CDR3 has 15 amino acids. The DNA of the CDR3 is TGTGCCAGCAGCAAAGCGGGAATACCTCGCGGGGAGCTGTTTTTT. It is translated as CASSKAGIPRGELFF.

The V call is TRBV30, the J call TRBJ1-1; D gene unclear. V shed 1 base and J shed 0 bases, with 6 bases lying between them. Germline CDR1 GTSNPN, CDR2 SVGIG (reference sequence). This CDR3 has 13 residues. The CDR3, as DNA: TGTGCCTGGAGTGACGGAATGAACACTGAAGCTTTCTTT. Translation: CAWSDGMNTEAFF.

The chain carries TRBV4-1 and TRBJ1-5; a possible D gene is TRBD1 (5 bases). Germline CDR1 reads MGHRA; CDR2 reads YSYEKL. This CDR3 is built from 16 residues. The V end was cut by 1 base, the J end by 4 bases, with 14 bases between. This chain's CDR3 is CASSQAGQGFNQPQHF. CDR3 nucleotide sequence: TGCGCCAGCAGCCAAGCAGGGCAAGGGTTTAATCAGCCCCAGCATTTT.

The chain combines TRBV6-5 with TRBJ1-2; D is ambiguous. The CDR3 totals 13 residues. V was pared by 6 bases and J by 8 bases, with 16 bases between. Per germline, CDR1 MNHEY and CDR2 SVGAGI. The CDR3 loop reads CASRVPPGLGYTF. CDR3 sequence (DNA): TGTGCCAGCAGGGTTCCTCCGGGCCTGGGCTACACCTTC.

This chain connects TRBV2 to TRBJ1-4, with D unresolved. The CDR3 runs to 14 residues. V was trimmed by 5 bases and J by 2 bases, leaving 9 bases between them. Germline lookup yields CDR1 SNHLY and CDR2 FYNNEI. CDR3 sequence: CASSLQVTNEKLFF. CDR3 in DNA: TGTGCCAGCAGTCTGCAGGTTACTAATGAAAAACTGTTTTTT.

The genes are TRBV9 and TRBJ2-3, with TRBD2 identical over 7 bases. Germline CDR1 and CDR2: SGDLS and YYNGEE. The CDR3 totals 16 residues. The junction had 7 bases not matched to a gene; V was cut back by 2 bases and J by 1 base. CDR3 DNA: TGTGCCAGCAGCGTTGGTGGTCGGGGGGGCACAGATACGCAGTATTTT. Its protein product is CASSVGGRGGTDTQYF. Using reference TRBV9 and TRBJ2-3 for the parts outside the CDR3, the full variable domain is DSGVTQTPKHLITATGQRVTLRCSPRSGDLSVYWYQQSLDQGLQFLIQYYNGEERAKGNILERFSAQQFPDLHSELNLSSLELGDSALYFCASSVGGRGGTDTQYFGPGTRLTVL.

V usage is TRBV5-8 and J usage is TRBJ2-6; D gene uncertain. The CDR3 length is 13 residues. Germline V gene sequence: CDR1 SGHTS, CDR2 YDEGEE. V gave up 5 bases and J gave up 9 bases, with 12 bases separating them. The CDR3 sequence is CASRQSTHNVLTF. In DNA form, the CDR3 reads TGTGCCAGCAGACAGAGCACCCACAACGTCCTGACTTTC.

The rearrangement uses TRBV5-8 and TRBJ2-3; the D gene is possibly TRBD1 (6 bases). Trimming removed 5 bases from V and 0 bases from J, with 13 bases in between. The CDR3 has 15 residues. Germline V gives CDR1 SGHTS, CDR2 YDEGEE. The CDR3 region has the DNA TGTGCCAGCAGTCACGGACAGTCTAGCACAGATACGCAGTATTTT. This gives the protein CASSHGQSSTDTQYF.

The chain has TRBV5-1 and TRBJ2-1; 8 nucleotides agree with TRBD1. Germline assignment: CDR1 SGHRS and CDR2 YFSETQ. J gave up 0 bases and V 0 bases, and 5 bases lay outside the gene matches. The CDR3 loop spans 17 amino acids. The CDR3 spells CASSLVRTGGSYNEQFF. In DNA, the CDR3 is TGCGCCAGCAGCTTGGTCAGAACAGGGGGCTCCTACAATGAGCAGTTCTTC.

This chain links TRBV10-2 with TRBJ1-1; D not resolved. Germline values: CDR1 WSHSY, CDR2 SAAADI. The CDR3 totals 12 residues. V lost 2 bases and J lost 10, with 11 bases in between. CDR3 sequence reads: CASSEVWVPAFF. The DNA of the CDR3 is TGCGCCAGCAGTGAGGTCTGGGTACCAGCTTTCTTT.

The chain links TRBV7-8 to TRBJ2-7, with D tentatively TRBD2 (5 bases). Germline loops: CDR1 SGHVS, CDR2 FQNEAQ. Deletions cut 5 bases from V and 1 base from J, with 15 bases between. The CDR3 has 15 residues. In DNA form, the CDR3 reads TGTGCCAGCAGCGACACCGGGGTCGAATCCTACGAGCAGTACTTC. Translating gives CASSDTGVESYEQYF.

V usage is TRBV7-3 and J usage is TRBJ2-3; D gene uncertain. V was shortened by 1 base and J by 4 bases, with 3 bases between the two germline ends. Germline V gene sequence: CDR1 SGHTA, CDR2 FQGTGA. The CDR3 runs 12 residues. The CDR3 region has the DNA TGTGCCAGCAGCTTAATGGCAGATACGCAGTATTTT. Translation: CASSLMADTQYF.

The chain combines TRBV11-3 with TRBJ2-1; D not certain. Germline values: CDR1 SGHNT, CDR2 YENEEA. The CDR3 is 15 amino acids. V lost 3 bases and J 4 bases, leaving 13 bases between the germline ends. CDR3 sequence reads: CASSFQTSQYNEQFF. The DNA for the CDR3 is TGTGCCAGCAGCTTCCAGACCTCTCAATACAATGAGCAGTTCTTC.

The chain uses TRBV6-5 and TRBJ1-6; TRBD1 matches at 8 bases. CDR3 length: 15 residues. The germline V gene encodes CDR1 MNHEY and CDR2 SVGAGI. After removal of 7 bases from V and 7 bases from J, the junction contained 9 bases not matched to a gene. CDR3 coding DNA: TGTGCCAGCAAGGCCAGGGGGCCTACAAATTCACCCCTCCACTTT. As protein: CASKARGPTNSPLHF.